Each of the 16 T cell receptor beta chains below was sequenced from the same sample in a study of regulatory T cells in long-lasting Graves disease. As for time point: persistent/refractory GD, antithyroid drugs over 5 years with positive TRAb. Extracted RNA from PBMCs served as the source of the TCR library. Arm-PCR of CDR3 regions and iRepertoire HTBI primers were used to build TCR beta libraries. MiXCR, applied by TCRdb to the multiplex PCR reads, yields one record per CDR3 protein. The profile shows hundreds of thousands of distinct CDR3 sequences, roughly 22% of them singletons. This sample comprised peripheral blood mononuclear cells (PBMCs), obtained when the disease was refractory, from a patient treated with antithyroid drugs. These receptors were obtained from a female donor with Graves disease.

Ten or more counts support this clonotype. This chain connects TRBV6-1 to TRBJ1-1; D is unresolved. CDR3 length: 15 residues. Trimming took off 4 bases at V and 4 bases at J, with 16 bases between the two ends. The germline CDR1 and CDR2 sequences are MNHNS and SASEGT. Written as DNA, the CDR3 is TGTGCCAGCAGTGTAAAGCTTTGGGGTCTCACTGAAGCTTTCTTT. It encodes CASSVKLWGLTEAFF.

On this clonotype: A clone one base away is much larger, so this may be a read error. V gene TRBV2 combines with J gene TRBJ2-2; the D gene is possibly TRBD1 (6 bases). There are 16 residues in the CDR3. Germline-derived CDR1 and CDR2 are SNHLY and FYNNEI. Trimming left V 6 bases short and J 10 bases short, with 24 bases between. The CDR3 loop reads CASRPLTGRNPEELFF. CDR3 DNA sequence: TGTGCCAGCAGGCCACTTACAGGGCGTAATCCCGAGGAGCTGTTTTTT.

This clonotype came up many times. This chain uses TRBV12-3 or TRBV12-4 with TRBJ1-1; maybe TRBD1 (5 bases). V dropped 3 bases and J dropped 1 base, with 9 bases sitting between them. The CDR3 runs 14 residues. This CDR3 is CASSLFGQNTEAFF. CDR3 DNA: TGTGCCAGCAGTTTGTTCGGACAGAACACTGAAGCTTTCTTT.

This clonotype was detected many times. This sequence joins TRBV28 and TRBJ2-7; D is perhaps TRBD1 (7 bases). CDR1 and CDR2 (germline): MDHEN, SYDVKM. The CDR3 runs to 14 residues. Trimming left V 3 bases short and J 3 bases short, with 12 bases between. The CDR3 region has the DNA TGTGCCAGCAGTTTGGAGGGGGCCGTCTACGAGCAGTACTTC. Protein: CASSLEGAVYEQYF.

With regard to this clonotype: A read error may explain this, as a much larger clone is one base away. The CDR3 end shows no conserved phenylalanine or tryptophan, and so a read error is likely. The chain carries TRBV6-2 or TRBV6-3 and TRBJ1-1, with TRBD1 matching over 11 bases. The CDR3 length is 17 residues. Unmatched junction bases numbered 8, after V lost 5 bases and J lost 0 bases. Germline V gives CDR1 MNHEY, CDR2 SVGEGT. CDR3 sequence reads: CASSRTGGSALNTEAFS. In nucleotides, the CDR3 is TGTGCCAGCAGTCGGACAGGGGGCTCCGCATTGAACACTGAAGCTTTCTCT.

This clonotype was seen many times. This chain uses TRBV6-5 with TRBJ1-1; a possible D gene is TRBD1 (5 bases). Trimming removed 2 bases at V and 7 bases at J, with 14 bases between. The V gene's germline CDR1 is MNHEY and CDR2 SVGAGI. This CDR3 is built from 14 residues. The CDR3 sequence: CASSYLGGNFEAFF. The CDR3 region has the DNA TGTGCCAGCAGTTACCTTGGGGGAAACTTTGAAGCTTTCTTT.

This clonotype was seen at least ten times. V is TRBV7-2 and J is TRBJ1-2; TRBD1 aligns across 9 bases. Per germline, CDR1 SGHTA and CDR2 FQGNSA. There are 16 residues in the CDR3. V lost 2 bases and J lost 2; bases outside the gene matches: 6. CDR3 sequence reads: CASSLPGTGTNYGYTF. DNA for the CDR3: TGTGCCAGCAGCTTACCCGGGACAGGGACCAACTATGGCTACACCTTC.

This clonotype was detected only a few times. This rearrangement joins TRBV19 to TRBJ1-1, with 7 bases lining up with TRBD1. The CDR3 is made up of 14 amino acids. Germline V lookup: CDR1 LNHDA, CDR2 SQIVND (reference sequence). V was pared by 4 bases and J by 0 bases, with 2 bases of the junction left unmatched. The CDR3 sequence is CASSKGQLNTEAFF. CDR3 nucleotide sequence: TGTGCCAGTAGTAAGGGACAGTTGAACACTGAAGCTTTCTTT.

V and J are TRBV19 and TRBJ1-2, with unresolved D. The CDR3 is made up of 15 amino acids. Germline loops: CDR1 LNHDA, CDR2 SQIVND (reference sequence). The V end lost 5 bases, the J end lost 1 base, and 14 bases lay between the germline ends. CDR3 DNA sequence: TGTGCCAGTAGTGGGGATCGGGAAGGTAACTATGGCTACACCTTC. Its translation is CASSGDREGNYGYTF. Drawing the rest from reference TRBV19 and TRBJ1-2, the complete variable domain is DGGITQSPKYLFRKEGQNVTLSCEQNLNHDAMYWYRQDPGQGLRLIYYSQIVNDFQKGDIAEGYSVSREKKESFPLTVTSAQKNPTAFYLCASSGDREGNYGYTFGSGTRLTVV.

This clonotype was seen a few times. The chain couples TRBV30 to TRBJ2-4; D tentatively reads TRBD1 or TRBD2 (6 bases each). From germline, CDR1 is GTSNPN and CDR2 SVGIG (reference sequence). The CDR3 consists of 12 residues. The V gene lost 8 bases and the J gene lost 10 bases, with 18 bases spanning the gap. The CDR3 DNA is TGTGCCGGGAAGGGGGGCCTGGCGATTCAGTACTTC. Encoded protein: CAGKGGLAIQYF.

This clonotype has a count of ten or more. The rearrangement links TRBV25-1 to TRBJ1-1, with D possibly matching TRBD1 (5 bases). The germline gives CDR1 MGHDK, CDR2 SYGVNS. CDR3 length: 13 residues. Trimming pared 2 bases from V and 5 bases from J, leaving 9 bases between. CDR3 nucleotides: TGTGCCAGCAGTGAACTGGGACGGACTGAAGCTTTCTTT. Protein product: CASSELGRTEAFF.

This clonotype was detected ten times or more. In nucleotides, the CDR3 is TGTGCCAGCAGTTACGAGGGCTCTGGGGCCAACGTCCTGACTTTC. It is translated as CASSYEGSGANVLTF. The chain combines TRBV6-5 with TRBJ2-6; a weak D match, TRBD2 (5 bases). This CDR3 comprises 15 residues. The germline V and J ends were trimmed by 2 bases and 0 bases, with 5 bases remaining between them. Germline CDR1 is MNHEY and CDR2 is SVGAGI.

This clonotype was recorded many times. J is TRBJ1-5 and V is TRBV10-3; 8 bases match TRBD1. Trimming at V came to 0 bases and at J to 5 bases, leaving 0 bases not matched to a gene. From germline, CDR1 is ENHRY and CDR2 SYGVKD. This CDR3 is 14 amino acids long. This CDR3 reads CAISESDRDQPQHF. For the CDR3, the DNA is TGTGCCATCAGTGAGTCGGACAGGGATCAGCCCCAGCATTTT.

This clonotype was recorded at least ten times. The V and J genes are TRBV5-1 and TRBJ1-2; a weak D match, TRBD1 (6 bases). From germline, CDR1 is SGHRS and CDR2 YFSETQ. The V end lost 1 base, the J end lost 4 bases, and 14 bases lay between the germline ends. This CDR3 spans 15 amino acids. Here the CDR3 reads CASSLFTRTAYGYTF. In DNA, the CDR3 is TGCGCCAGCAGCTTGTTCACTCGGACAGCCTATGGCTACACCTTC.

This clonotype was found a few times. The chain's CDR3 is CASSLEGGRQGHGYTF. The CDR3 DNA reads as TGTGCCAGCAGTTTAGAAGGGGGGAGACAGGGACATGGCTACACCTTC. The V gene is TRBV12-3 or TRBV12-4, the J gene TRBJ1-2; 7 bases are shared with TRBD1. The CDR3 consists of 16 residues. Losses at the gene ends were 1 base for V and 6 bases for J; bases not matched to a gene: 11.

This clonotype has a handful of counts. The J gene is TRBJ2-7, the V gene TRBV5-8; D uncertain. V dropped 9 bases and J dropped 0 bases, with 10 bases sitting between them. Germline CDR1 and CDR2: SGHTS and YDEGEE. The CDR3 extends over 12 amino acids. CDR3 in amino acids: CATQPVSYEQYF. CDR3 bases: TGTGCCACCCAGCCCGTCTCCTACGAGCAGTACTTC. Complete variable domain (other parts from reference TRBV5-8 and TRBJ2-7): EAGVTQSPTHLIKTRGQQATLRCSPISGHTSVYWYQQALGLGLQFLLWYDEGEERNRGNFPPRFSGRQFPNYSSELNVNALELEDSALYLCATQPVSYEQYFGPGTRLTVT.